Described below is a single T cell receptor beta chain sequence and its context. Its specificity is unknown. Method: immunoSEQ multiplex PCR; TCRdb's copy keeps in-frame clones and lacks some. This table holds 75,000 to 100,000 clones, 80% to 95% found once. This entry comes from a study of OX40 agonist ivuxolimab in advanced cancers. In the study overall: Recorded diagnoses for dose-escalation patients were hepatocellular carcinoma, melanoma, renal cell or head and neck cancer. The study, taken as a whole, reports: Low normalized T-cell clonal expansion also characterized some of the nonresponders.

The germline V gene has CDR1 MGHRA and CDR2 YSYEKL. This CDR3 comprises 14 residues. V lost 3 bases to trimming and J lost 12 bases; unmatched junction nucleotides: 13. This receptor was identified in an adult with an advanced solid tumor such as melanoma, head and neck, liver or kidney cancer. Sequencing was performed on CD4+ or CD8+ T cells sorted from blood, taken in a trial of the OX40 agonist ivuxolimab. The chain recombines TRBV4-1 with TRBJ1-2, with 7 positions matching TRBD1. DNA for the CDR3: TGCGCCAGCAGCCAGGGGCCAGGGGGACGGCGCGACACCTTC. Translating gives CASSQGPGGRRDTF.